This is a list of T cell receptor beta chains from one sample in a study of T cell changes during pregnancy in multiple sclerosis. Profiled with immunoSEQ multiplex PCR; TCRdb holds only in-frame clones, not every one. The sample holds about 43,000 clones; about nine tenths are singletons and the top ten take roughly 1.5%. Material: PBMCs (not recorded whether the cells were cultured). All receptors derive from a female donor with multiple sclerosis, enrolled in a pregnancy study. The CDR3 runs from the conserved cysteine through the conserved F or W.

V	CDR3
TRBV7-9	CASSPAGTGDPYEQYF
TRBV11-2	CASSFDSRSSYEQYF
TRBV9	CASSVGMAGGEPQHF
TRBV5-4	CASSLALTGNEQFF
TRBV27	CASSLLVAGTDTQYF
TRBV7-2	CASSLVRGAGRRTEAFF
TRBV11-2	CASSLRTGRELFF
TRBV27	CASSWSLSGRNEQYF
TRBV6-5	CASNGLAGAREQYF
TRBV6-5	CASSLSMNTEAFF
TRBV10-3	CAISENGETQYF
TRBV27	CASSADRADTQYF
TRBV7-3	CASSLKRGAYNEQFF
TRBV6-1	CASSEPGLAGGTGELFF
TRBV6-5	CASSYAGRRSTQYF
TRBV9	CASSARDRIKNEQFF
TRBV6-6	CASSYLGQTQYF